Below, 12 T cell receptor beta chains from the same sample are listed, as sequenced in a study of graft-versus-host responses after intestinal transplantation. Their antigens remain unidentified. This table comes from immunoSEQ multiplex PCR, and its TCRdb copy is limited to in-frame clones, with some not included. The data show about 150,000 clones, with around 90% seen just once and 0.19% held by the top ten. The material sequenced was unstimulated CD4+ T cells sorted from spleen or lymph node cells, taken before intestinal transplant. The receptors stem from a human donor who received an intestinal transplant.

CDR3 nucleotides: TGTGCCAGCAGCTCGGGACAGGGGTGGACAGATACGCAGTATTTT. Amino acid sequence: CASSSGQGWTDTQYF. The chain carries TRBV7-9 and TRBJ2-3; 10 nucleotides match TRBD1. The V gene end was trimmed by 4 bases and the J gene end by 3 bases; junction bases not matched to a gene: 4. CDR3 length equals 15 residues. CDR1 is SEHNR, CDR2 FQNEAQ, per germline (reference sequence).

V gene TRBV30 combines with J gene TRBJ2-3; D gene ambiguous. Trimming left V 0 bases short and J 2 bases short, with 15 bases between. The germline CDR1 and CDR2 sequences are GTSNPN and SVGIG (reference sequence). The CDR3 length is 16 residues. Written as DNA, the CDR3 is TGTGCCTGGAGTGTACTTTTATACGGAGCCACAGATACGCAGTATTTT. This sequence encodes CAWSVLLYGATDTQYF.

CDR3 sequence: CASSGGTGYGYTF. The CDR3 DNA reads TGTGCCAGCAGTGGAGGGACAGGATATGGCTACACCTTC. The chain couples TRBV6-1 to TRBJ1-2; 8 bases match TRBD1. The CDR3 spans 13 residues. V shed 4 bases, J shed 5 bases, and the junction held 3 bases outside the gene matches. CDR1 and CDR2 from the germline V gene are MNHNS and SASEGT.

V is TRBV4-1 and J is TRBJ2-5; 14 bases are a match to TRBD2. Germline CDR1 and CDR2: MGHRA and YSYEKL. After removal of 6 bases from V and 3 bases from J, the junction contained 12 bases not matched to a gene. CDR3 length: 18 residues. The CDR3 reads CASRSGTSGSLEKETQYF. CDR3 sequence (DNA): TGCGCCAGCAGGAGTGGGACTAGCGGGAGCTTGGAGAAAGAGACCCAGTACTTC.

The rearrangement links TRBV27 to TRBJ2-7; perhaps TRBD1 as D (5 bases). The CDR3 loop spans 12 amino acids. V was clipped by 8 bases and J by 6 bases, with 14 bases between them. Germline-derived CDR1 and CDR2 are MNHEY and SMNVEV (reference sequence). CDR3 sequence: CASGRVGREQYF. CDR3 nucleotides: TGTGCCAGCGGCAGGGTTGGGCGCGAGCAGTACTTC.

CDR3 protein: CASSLGTSGRPGSETQYF. CDR3 DNA sequence: TGTGCCAGCAGCCTAGGGACTAGCGGGAGACCAGGGAGCGAGACCCAGTACTTC. This chain connects TRBV7-2 to TRBJ2-5; 14 bases are a match to TRBD2. The germline V gene has CDR1 SGHTA and CDR2 FQGNSA. This CDR3 comprises 18 residues. Losses at the gene ends were 5 bases for V and 5 bases for J; bases not matched to a gene: 13.

This clone was detected once. The V gene is TRBV19, the J gene TRBJ2-5; D is undetermined. CDR1 is LNHDA, CDR2 SQIVND, per germline (reference sequence). Trimming removed 6 bases at V and 5 bases at J, with 13 bases between. The CDR3 is 13 amino acids. CDR3 nucleotides: TGTGCCAGTAGCGTTCCTTTCCAGGAGACCCAGTACTTC. Translation: CASSVPFQETQYF.

The chain employs TRBV25-1 and TRBJ2-7, with 8 bases lining up with TRBD1. Germline V gene data show CDR1 as MGHDK and CDR2 as SYGVNS. The CDR3 contains 14 residues. The junction had 6 bases not matched to a gene; V was cut back by 5 bases and J by 3 bases. CDR3 residues: CASSSRTGGYEQYF. DNA for the CDR3: TGTGCCAGCAGTAGTCGAACAGGGGGCTACGAGCAGTACTTC.

The DNA for the CDR3 is TGTGCCAGCAGTTACCTATCAGCAGGCCCGAATCAGCCCCAGCATTTT. Its translation is CASSYLSAGPNQPQHF. The chain uses TRBV6-5 and TRBJ1-5; no definite D call. The germline CDR1 and CDR2 sequences are MNHEY and SVGAGI. The germline V and J ends were trimmed by 2 bases and 4 bases, with 15 bases remaining between them. The CDR3 covers 16 residues.

The chain couples TRBV19 to TRBJ1-2, with 7 bases that match TRBD1. J lost 7 bases, V lost 3 bases, and 5 bases had no gene match. The CDR3 length is 13 residues. From germline, CDR1 is LNHDA and CDR2 SQIVND (reference sequence). The CDR3 is CASSIRGGSGYTF. In nucleotides, the CDR3 is TGTGCCAGTAGTATTAGAGGGGGCTCTGGCTACACCTTC.

V is TRBV2 and J is TRBJ2-1; D gene ambiguous. Per the germline V gene, CDR1 is SNHLY and CDR2 is FYNNEI. The CDR3 is 15 residues long. V dropped 7 bases and J dropped 1 base, with 14 bases sitting between them. CDR3 nucleotide sequence: TGTGCCAGCACCAGGACCCTAGGATCCTACAATGAGCAGTTCTTC. It translates to CASTRTLGSYNEQFF.

This clone occurred once. V and J are TRBV13 and TRBJ2-7; a weak D match, TRBD1 (6 bases). V was shortened by 5 bases and J by 0 bases, with 23 bases between the two germline ends. The CDR3 runs 18 residues. The V gene's germline CDR1 is PRHDT and CDR2 FYEKMQ (reference sequence). CDR3 DNA sequence: TGTGCCAGCAGCATACAGGGAATTGGGGCGGAAAGCTCCTACGAGCAGTACTTC. Its protein is CASSIQGIGAESSYEQYF.